A single sample is the source of the 25 T cell receptor beta chains below, sequenced in a study of CD8 T cells in ankylosing spondylitis. One entry per CDR3 protein, called by TCRdb with MiXCR from the 5' RACE reads. Counted here are 340,000 or so distinct CDR3 sequences, around 15% occurring once; the ten biggest clones make up 0.9% to 1.2%. Sequenced: blood, either unsorted or a sorted T cell fraction (not recorded which). All receptors come from a male donor with ankylosing spondylitis or in good health (not recorded which).

This clonotype has a handful of counts. The rearrangement joins TRBV5-1 to TRBJ2-3; D tentatively fits TRBD1 or TRBD2 (5 bases each). The CDR3 is made up of 18 amino acids. V gave up 0 bases and J gave up 1 base, with 18 bases separating them. Germline-derived CDR1 and CDR2 are SGHRS and YFSETQ. CDR3 in amino acids: CASSLDGTARFRTDTQYF. The CDR3 DNA sequence: TGCGCCAGCAGCTTGGATGGGACCGCCCGTTTTCGCACAGATACGCAGTATTTT. The whole variable domain, remainder taken from reference TRBV5-1 and TRBJ2-3, is KAGVTQTPRYLIKTRGQQVTLSCSPISGHRSVSWYQQTPGQGLQFLFEYFSETQRNKGNFPGRFSGRQFSNSRSEMNVSTLELGDSALYLCASSLDGTARFRTDTQYFGPGTRLTVL.

V gene TRBV12-3 or TRBV12-4 combines with J gene TRBJ2-7; possibly TRBD2 for D (5 bases). Trimming pared 6 bases from V and 7 bases from J, leaving 13 bases between. CDR3 size: 12 residues. CDR3 amino acids: CASRFEGSEQYF. The CDR3 DNA reads TGTGCCAGCAGATTCGAAGGGAGTGAGCAGTACTTC.

The rearrangement uses TRBV18 and TRBJ2-3; D may be TRBD1 (5 bases). The CDR3 has 14 residues. The germline gives CDR1 KGHSH, CDR2 LQKENI. Trimming cost V 2 bases and J 1 base, with 7 bases left between them. CDR3 sequence: CASSPGAGTDTQYF. The CDR3 DNA is TGTGCCAGCTCACCAGGGGCCGGCACAGATACGCAGTATTTT.

This rearrangement joins TRBV19 to TRBJ2-1; D may match TRBD1 or TRBD2 (5 bases each). The CDR3 is 14 residues long. V was clipped by 5 bases and J by 8 bases, with 16 bases between them. The V gene's germline CDR1 is LNHDA and CDR2 SQIVND (reference sequence). CDR3 nucleotides: TGTGCCAGTAGTTCCCTAATTGGGGGTGATGAGCAGTTCTTC. Protein product: CASSSLIGGDEQFF.

The chain recombines TRBV12-3 or TRBV12-4 with TRBJ2-1; 7 bases fit TRBD1. The CDR3 loop spans 14 amino acids. The ends lost 6 bases at V and 10 bases at J; junction bases unmatched: 12. In DNA form, the CDR3 reads TGTGCCAGCAGCCCGACAGGGCGAGGGCGAGAGCAGTTCTTC. It yields the protein CASSPTGRGREQFF.

The DNA for the CDR3 is TGTGCCAGCAGCTTAGGGGGGGCTCTAGAGAATGAGCAGTTCTTC. Its protein product is CASSLGGALENEQFF. The chain carries TRBV11-3 and TRBJ2-1; D tentatively fits TRBD1 or TRBD2 (6 bases each). Per germline, CDR1 SGHNT and CDR2 YENEEA. CDR3 length: 15 residues. V was cut by 1 base and J by 7 bases, with 14 bases left in between.

This clonotype was seen a handful of times. The rearrangement links TRBV7-9 to TRBJ1-6; the D gene is possibly TRBD1 (5 bases). V shed 5 bases and J shed 10 bases, with 15 bases lying between them. Germline V lookup: CDR1 SEHNR, CDR2 FQNEAQ (reference sequence). This CDR3 spans 14 amino acids. Here the CDR3 reads CASSPGTSESPLHF. DNA for the CDR3: TGTGCCAGCAGCCCCGGGACCTCTGAGTCACCCCTCCACTTT. Full variable domain (remainder filled in from reference TRBV7-9 and TRBJ1-6): DTGVSQNPRHKITKRGQNVTFRCDPISEHNRLYWYRQTLGQGPEFLTYFQNEAQLEKSRLLSDRFSAERPKGSFSTLEIQRTEQGDSAMYLCASSPGTSESPLHFGNGTRLTVT.

This clonotype was seen a few times. This chain connects TRBV5-1 to TRBJ2-5; TRBD2 aligns across 11 bases. The CDR3 sequence is 16 residues long. Germline CDR1 reads SGHRS; CDR2 reads YFSETQ. Trimming at V came to 4 bases and at J to 5 bases, leaving 10 bases not matched to a gene. Here the CDR3 DNA reads TGCGCCAGCAGCCCCACTAGCGGGGGCCTGGGGGAGACCCAGTACTTC. It yields the protein CASSPTSGGLGETQYF.

The table lists this clonotype with a few counts. J is TRBJ2-2 and V is TRBV5-5, with 11 bases aligning to TRBD2. Germline trimming cut 5 bases from V and 4 bases from J; bases unmatched to any gene: 13. The CDR3 is 18 amino acids. Germline CDR1 SGHKS, CDR2 YYEKEE (reference sequence). The CDR3 DNA sequence: TGTGCCAGCAGGCCTAACTTCCTAGCGGGAGGACGCACCGGGGAGCTGTTTTTT. It encodes CASRPNFLAGGRTGELFF.

This chain links TRBV5-1 with TRBJ1-2; D gene unclear. V was shortened by 2 bases and J by 6 bases, with 17 bases between the two germline ends. Per the germline V gene, CDR1 is SGHRS and CDR2 is YFSETQ. This CDR3 contains 15 residues. CDR3 coding DNA: TGCGCCAGCAGCTTAGGTCGGAGTAGGTCGGATGGCTACACCTTC. It encodes CASSLGRSRSDGYTF.

This clonotype showed up just a few times. The chain has TRBV29-1 and TRBJ2-2; D might be TRBD2 (6 bases). V was trimmed by 4 bases and J by 3 bases, leaving 15 bases between them. Germline values: CDR1 SQVTM, CDR2 ANQGSEA. The CDR3 is made up of 15 amino acids. The CDR3 DNA follows: TGCAGCGTTGCCGGGTCCTCGGGGGACACCGGGGAGCTGTTTTTT. Its translation is CSVAGSSGDTGELFF.

The chain couples TRBV12-3 or TRBV12-4 to TRBJ2-5; 11 positions match TRBD2. This CDR3 is built from 14 residues. V was clipped by 3 bases and J by 6 bases; unmatched bases: 3. The CDR3 loop is CASSFSGGAKTQYF. CDR3 nucleotide sequence: TGTGCCAGCAGTTTTAGCGGGGGGGCCAAGACCCAGTACTTC.

The chain is built from TRBV6-5 and TRBJ2-2; 7 bases match TRBD1. This CDR3 is 16 amino acids long. V lost 1 base to trimming and J lost 2 bases; unmatched junction nucleotides: 4. Germline V lookup: CDR1 MNHEY, CDR2 SVGAGI. The CDR3 spells CASSYFGTANTGELFF. The CDR3 nucleotides read TGTGCCAGCAGTTACTTCGGGACAGCCAACACCGGGGAGCTGTTTTTT.

Only a few counts were recorded for this clonotype. The chain couples TRBV9 to TRBJ2-2; 7 nucleotides agree with TRBD1. Germline V gene sequence: CDR1 SGDLS, CDR2 YYNGEE. Trimming cost V 0 bases and J 1 base; bases outside gene matches: 9. The CDR3 consists of 18 residues. The CDR3 reads CASSVDPSQGRNTGELFF. The CDR3, as DNA: TGTGCCAGCAGCGTAGATCCCTCACAGGGGAGGAACACCGGGGAGCTGTTTTTT.

This clonotype has only a few counts. The chain couples TRBV3-1 to TRBJ1-6; no firm D call. The CDR3 extends over 12 amino acids. The V gene's germline CDR1 is LGHDT and CDR2 YNNKEL (reference sequence). V was clipped by 4 bases and J by 10 bases, with 8 bases between them. The CDR3 DNA follows: TGTGCCAGCAGCCCTGGGCCCTCACCCCTCCACTTT. It yields the protein CASSPGPSPLHF.

This clonotype was seen a few times. V is TRBV30 and J is TRBJ2-7, with D perhaps matching TRBD2 (6 bases). The CDR3 totals 12 residues. V dropped 5 bases and J dropped 0 bases, with 8 bases sitting between them. From germline, CDR1 is GTSNPN and CDR2 SVGIG (reference sequence). The DNA of the CDR3 is TGTGCCTGGGGAGGGACCTCCTACGAGCAGTACTTC. This codes for CAWGGTSYEQYF.

At least ten counts were recorded for this clonotype. The genes are TRBV27 and TRBJ2-1, with 7 bases that match TRBD2. Germline V CDR1 and CDR2: MNHEY, SMNVEV (reference sequence). The length of the CDR3 is 15 residues. The V gene end was trimmed by 8 bases and the J gene end by 1 base; junction bases not matched to a gene: 8. The CDR3 DNA sequence: TGTGCCAGCGCAAGGGAGGGGCCATCCTACAATGAGCAGTTCTTC. Amino acids: CASAREGPSYNEQFF.

The chain is built from TRBV20-1 and TRBJ2-3, with TRBD2 matching over 7 bases. The V segment lost 6 bases and the J segment 1 base; nucleotides outside the gene matches: 10. Germline V lookup: CDR1 DFQATT, CDR2 SNEGSKA (reference sequence). The CDR3 length is 15 residues. CDR3 sequence reads: CSASGAGSRTDTQYF. The CDR3 DNA follows: TGCAGTGCCAGCGGGGCAGGGAGCCGCACAGATACGCAGTATTTT.

J is TRBJ2-3 and V is TRBV4-2; D unclear. Trimming stripped 4 bases from V and 0 bases from J, with 8 bases between. Per the germline V gene, CDR1 is LGHNA and CDR2 is YNFKEQ. The CDR3 sequence is 14 residues long. In nucleotides, the CDR3 is TGTGCCAGCAGCCCCTTATCCAGCACAGATACGCAGTATTTT. Amino acids: CASSPLSSTDTQYF.

This clonotype occurred a few times. The rearrangement uses TRBV12-3 or TRBV12-4 and TRBJ2-3; 7 bases are a match to TRBD1. The CDR3 sequence is 16 residues long. Trimming removed 3 bases from V and 1 base from J; junction bases left unmatched: 7. CDR3 residues: CASSFNRGPGTDTQYF. The CDR3 nucleotides read TGTGCCAGCAGTTTTAACAGGGGACCGGGCACAGATACGCAGTATTTT.

This clonotype was seen just once. The chain couples TRBV12-3 or TRBV12-4 to TRBJ2-1; D is possibly TRBD1 or TRBD2 (5 bases each). V lost 5 bases and J 11 bases, leaving 19 bases between the germline ends. The CDR3 totals 14 residues. For the CDR3, the DNA is TGTGCCAGCAGTACCTCCGGGACCCGAAATCAGCAGTTCTTC. Amino acid sequence: CASSTSGTRNQQFF.

This clonotype was counted ten times or more. The gene calls are TRBV12-3 or TRBV12-4 and TRBJ2-7; 11 bases map to TRBD2. This CDR3 has 14 amino acids. V gave up 6 bases and J gave up 3 bases; unmatched junction bases: 4. The CDR3 bases are TGTGCCAGCAGGCCCACTAGCGGGAGCTACGAGCAGTACTTC. Residues: CASRPTSGSYEQYF.

There are a few counts of this clonotype. CDR3 DNA: TGTGCCAGCAGCTTTCCCGGGGTCCGAGCGAACACCGGGGAGCTGTTTTTT. As protein: CASSFPGVRANTGELFF. The chain uses TRBV7-9 and TRBJ2-2; D perhaps matches TRBD2 (5 bases). V lost 3 bases to trimming and J lost 0 bases, with 14 bases between them. Per germline, CDR1 SEHNR and CDR2 FQNEAQ (reference sequence). CDR3 length equals 17 residues.

This clonotype has more than one count but fewer than ten. This chain uses TRBV5-8 with TRBJ2-3; TRBD2 might be the D (5 bases). The ends were cut back, 5 bases at V and 5 bases at J, with 9 bases in the middle. CDR1 and CDR2 (germline): SGHTS, YDEGEE. The CDR3 has 12 residues. CDR3 nucleotide sequence: TGTGCCAGCAGAGTTGGAGGAGATACGCAGTATTTT. This sequence encodes CASRVGGDTQYF.

There are many counts of this clonotype. In DNA, the CDR3 is TGTGCCAGCAGCGCCGGGACCAGGGATTCACCCCTCCACTTT. Translating it yields CASSAGTRDSPLHF. V is TRBV13 and J is TRBJ1-6; D possibly corresponds to TRBD1 (5 bases). The CDR3 is made up of 14 amino acids. Germline-derived CDR1 and CDR2 are PRHDT and FYEKMQ (reference sequence). V lost 5 bases and J 8 bases, leaving 13 bases between the germline ends.